The 16 T cell receptor beta chains presented below share a single source sample, sequenced in a study of early T cells in non-severe SARS-CoV-2 infection. TCRdb passed the 5' RACE reads through MiXCR, listing each CDR3 protein once. The table has approximately 77,000 distinct CDR3 sequences, around 15% seen once. The source material was whole blood. These receptors were collected from an adult who was a healthcare worker with PCR-confirmed SARS-CoV-2 infection or an uninfected control (not recorded which).

This clonotype was observed many times. The V call is TRBV5-1, the J call TRBJ2-2; no firm D call. The length of the CDR3 is 12 residues. CDR1 and CDR2 (germline): SGHRS, YFSETQ. V lost 7 bases to trimming and J lost 7 bases, with 11 bases between them. The CDR3 DNA reads as TGCGCCAGCCGGGCCAATCACGGGGAGCTGTTTTTT. Amino acid sequence: CASRANHGELFF.

In this sample, this clonotype turned up many times. V and J are TRBV5-1 and TRBJ2-7; D unclear. The CDR3 runs to 13 residues. The germline V gene encodes CDR1 SGHRS and CDR2 YFSETQ. The V end lost 4 bases, the J end lost 2 bases, and 10 bases lay between the germline ends. The CDR3 loop reads CASSLYTTYEQYF. As DNA, the CDR3 is TGCGCCAGCAGCCTATATACGACCTACGAGCAGTACTTC.

For the CDR3, the DNA is TGTGCCAGCAGCCAAGAGCCCAGGCAGTTGACCTACGAGCAGTACTTC. Amino acids: CASSQEPRQLTYEQYF. The chain couples TRBV3-1 to TRBJ2-7; D gene unclear. Germline V gene lookup returns CDR1 LGHDT and CDR2 YNNKEL (reference sequence). The CDR3 spans 16 residues. V lost 0 bases and J 2 bases, leaving 14 bases between the germline ends.

This clonotype came up a few times. The V call is TRBV29-1, the J call TRBJ2-7, with D possibly matching TRBD1 (5 bases). V lost 7 bases to trimming and J lost 2 bases, with 18 bases between them. The CDR3 runs to 14 residues. CDR1 and CDR2 from the germline V gene are SQVTM and ANQGSEA. The CDR3 is CSAKEQGRTYEQYF. In DNA form, the CDR3 reads TGCAGCGCCAAAGAGCAGGGAAGGACCTACGAGCAGTACTTC.

This clonotype was recorded many times. V gene TRBV5-4 combines with J gene TRBJ2-1, with D possibly TRBD1 on 6 matching bases. V was trimmed by 0 bases and J by 6 bases, leaving 13 bases between them. The CDR3 has 15 amino acids. The germline CDR1 and CDR2 sequences are SGHNT and YYREEE (reference sequence). The CDR3 region has the DNA TGTGCCAGCAGCTTGGGGACAGCAGAATTCAATGAGCAGTTCTTC. Its protein product is CASSLGTAEFNEQFF.

The V call is TRBV6-2 or TRBV6-3, the J call TRBJ2-6; tentatively, D is TRBD2 (6 bases). The V and J ends lost 8 bases and 7 bases respectively, with 18 bases between them. Looked up from germline, CDR1 is MNHEY and CDR2 is SVGEGT. CDR3 length: 15 amino acids. The CDR3 loop reads CASRAPGSGANVLTF. DNA for the CDR3: TGTGCCAGCCGAGCACCCGGGAGCGGCGCCAACGTCCTGACTTTC.

This clonotype has a handful of counts. The V gene is TRBV6-6, the J gene TRBJ1-1; 10 bases align to TRBD1. The CDR3 has 14 residues. V trimming: 6 bases; J trimming: 1 base; junction bases outside the gene matches: 2. Germline CDR1 is MNHNY and CDR2 is SVGAGI (reference sequence). CDR3 region: CASSRDRGNTEAFF. The CDR3 DNA sequence: TGTGCCAGCAGCCGGGACAGGGGGAACACTGAAGCTTTCTTT.

This chain joins TRBV29-1 and TRBJ1-1; D is unresolved. The CDR3 sequence is 11 residues long. Germline CDR1 SQVTM, CDR2 ANQGSEA. CDR3: CSASWNTEAFF. In nucleotides, the CDR3 is TGCAGTGCTAGCTGGAACACTGAAGCTTTCTTT.

The V and J genes are TRBV6-1 and TRBJ2-2; no clear D gene. Trimming pared 6 bases from V and 6 bases from J, leaving 11 bases between. CDR1 is MNHNS and CDR2 is SASEGT in the germline V gene. CDR3 length: 13 residues. The CDR3 bases are TGTGCCAGCAGGGTAGGGCCCGCCGGGGAGCTGTTTTTT. Translating it yields CASRVGPAGELFF.

This clonotype was counted many times. The chain employs TRBV4-3 and TRBJ2-3; possibly TRBD1 or TRBD2 for D (5 bases each). The CDR3 runs to 15 residues. Trimming left V 0 bases short and J 8 bases short, with 15 bases between. Germline loops: CDR1 LGHNA, CDR2 YSLEER. CDR3 nucleotide sequence: TGCGCCAGCAGCCAAGAACGGGGCCTGTGGAGTACGCAGTATTTT. Protein product: CASSQERGLWSTQYF.

This clonotype turned up a few times. The V and J genes are TRBV14 and TRBJ1-2; tentatively, D is TRBD1 (6 bases). The CDR3 length is 15 residues. Germline CDR1 SGHDN, CDR2 FVKESK. The ends were cut back, 1 base at V and 2 bases at J, with 11 bases in the middle. The CDR3 coding sequence is TGTGCCAGCAGCCAAGTTCCAGGGGAGAACTATGGCTACACCTTC. This encodes CASSQVPGENYGYTF.

This clonotype has just a few counts. The chain carries TRBV30 and TRBJ1-5; 8 nucleotides match TRBD1. This CDR3 is 11 amino acids long. The ends lost 2 bases at V and 12 bases at J; junction bases unmatched: 3. Per germline, CDR1 GTSNPN and CDR2 SVGIG (reference sequence). The CDR3 DNA follows: TGTGCCTGGAGTAACGGACAGGGCCAGCATTTT. It encodes CAWSNGQGQHF.

Of note for this clonotype: A much larger clone differs by one base, so this may be a read error. Because it lacks the conserved phenylalanine or tryptophan at the end, this CDR3 is likely a read error. The CDR3 reads CASSQTLGEQYL. The CDR3 DNA sequence: TGTGCCAGCAGCCAGACCCTGGGCGAGCAGTACTTA. The chain carries TRBV11-2 and TRBJ2-7; D call uncertain. This CDR3 comprises 12 residues. V was cut by 5 bases and J by 6 bases, with 11 bases left in between. Germline CDR1 is SGHAT and CDR2 is FQNNGV.

This clonotype occurred a few times. The genes are TRBV20-1 and TRBJ2-3, with 7 bases fitting TRBD1. The germline CDR1 and CDR2 sequences are DFQATT and SNEGSKA (reference sequence). The CDR3 sequence is 13 residues long. The J segment lost 4 bases and the V segment lost 4 bases, leaving 5 bases of the junction unmatched. The CDR3 DNA reads as TGCAGTGCTACAAACAGGGGAGCAGATACGCAGTATTTT. Translating gives CSATNRGADTQYF.

The chain combines TRBV3-1 with TRBJ1-5; 9 bases line up with TRBD1. The V gene's germline CDR1 is LGHDT and CDR2 YNNKEL (reference sequence). V lost 3 bases, J lost 6 bases, and 6 bases stayed unmatched. CDR3 length: 15 residues. The CDR3: CASSQSTGGLQPQHF. Written as DNA, the CDR3 is TGTGCCAGCAGCCAGTCAACAGGGGGCCTTCAGCCCCAGCATTTT.

The V call is TRBV28, the J call TRBJ2-2; 8 nucleotides agree with TRBD2. The V gene's germline CDR1 is MDHEN and CDR2 SYDVKM. The CDR3 is made up of 14 amino acids. Unmatched junction bases numbered 3, after V lost 4 bases and J lost 5 bases. Here the CDR3 DNA reads TGTGCCAGCAGTTCGGGACTAGATACCGGGGAGCTGTTTTTT. It encodes CASSSGLDTGELFF.